These 24 T cell receptor beta chains share one sample of origin, sequenced in a study of PD-1 blockade in classical Hodgkin lymphoma. Using immunoSEQ multiplex PCR, the repertoire was profiled, and TCRdb retains in-frame clones only, with some absent. The data show approximately 89,000 clones, with approximately 80% seen just once and roughly an eighth held by the top ten. Each patient's relapse followed autologous stem cell transplantation, and brentuximab vedotin exposure varied. The starting material was peripheral blood mononuclear cells (PBMCs), obtained at baseline. These receptors all come from a human donor with classical Hodgkin lymphoma.

V and J are TRBV4-2 and TRBJ2-7; the D is unclear. The V end was cut by 5 bases, the J end by 4 bases, with 9 bases between. The CDR3 contains 12 residues. Germline V CDR1 and CDR2: LGHNA, YNFKEQ. The CDR3 sequence is CASSLEKYEQYF. The DNA for the CDR3 is TGTGCCAGCAGCTTGGAAAAGTACGAGCAGTACTTC.

This sequence joins TRBV29-1 and TRBJ2-3, with TRBD2 matching over 10 bases. CDR1 is SQVTM, CDR2 ANQGSEA, per germline. Trimming took 1 base from V and 3 from J; bases not matched to a gene: 7. This CDR3 comprises 16 residues. The CDR3 DNA reads as TGCAGCGTTGAAGGCCCTAGCGGGAGTGCTACAGATACGCAGTATTTT. Residues: CSVEGPSGSATDTQYF.

The chain uses TRBV18 and TRBJ2-5, with D unresolved. CDR1 is KGHSH and CDR2 is LQKENI in the germline V gene. Trimming pared 6 bases from V and 4 bases from J, leaving 9 bases between. The CDR3 loop spans 12 amino acids. The CDR3 loop reads CASSRRTETQYF. CDR3 coding DNA: TGTGCCAGCTCCCGTCGAACAGAGACCCAGTACTTC.

In this sample, this clone turned up a few times. This sequence joins TRBV28 and TRBJ1-1, with TRBD1 matching over 7 bases. The CDR3 runs 15 residues. CDR1 and CDR2 from the germline V gene are MDHEN and SYDVKM. The junction had 12 bases not matched to a gene; V was cut back by 7 bases and J by 4 bases. CDR3 protein: CASTDYPGGGTEAFF. CDR3 nucleotide sequence: TGTGCCAGCACCGACTACCCAGGGGGAGGCACTGAAGCTTTCTTT.

The chain recombines TRBV2 with TRBJ2-1, with TRBD1 matching over 8 bases. The V gene's germline CDR1 is SNHLY and CDR2 FYNNEI. V gave up 6 bases and J gave up 8 bases; unmatched junction bases: 9. The CDR3 sequence is 14 residues long. As DNA, the CDR3 is TGTGCCAGCAGGGATAGGACAGGGAGCGATGAGCAGTTCTTC. Translating it yields CASRDRTGSDEQFF.

The V and J genes are TRBV27 and TRBJ2-1; TRBD1 agrees at 10 bases. The germline V gene has CDR1 MNHEY and CDR2 SMNVEV (reference sequence). The length of the CDR3 is 16 residues. V trimming: 3 bases; J trimming: 6 bases; junction bases outside the gene matches: 8. In nucleotides, the CDR3 is TGTGCCAGCAGTTTCCTTGGGACAGGGGAGAGCAATGAGCAGTTCTTC. This codes for CASSFLGTGESNEQFF.

V gene TRBV5-1 combines with J gene TRBJ2-5; 7 nucleotides line up with TRBD1. CDR3 size: 15 residues. CDR1 SGHRS and CDR2 YFSETQ come from the germline V gene. Trimming took 5 bases from V and 5 from J; bases not matched to a gene: 12. CDR3 in amino acids: CASSYRQGSVETQYF. The CDR3 nucleotides read TGCGCCAGCAGTTATCGACAGGGTTCGGTGGAGACCCAGTACTTC.

V gene TRBV15 combines with J gene TRBJ1-1, with D maybe TRBD1 (6 bases). V was pared by 1 base and J by 5 bases, with 11 bases between. The CDR3 covers 14 residues. Per the germline V gene, CDR1 is LNHNV and CDR2 is YYDKDF (reference sequence). CDR3 in amino acids: CATSRAQGWTEAFF. The CDR3 nucleotides are TGTGCCACCAGCAGAGCTCAGGGGTGGACTGAAGCTTTCTTT.

The genes are TRBV10-3 and TRBJ1-1, with a weak D call TRBD1 (6 bases). Trimming took off 10 bases at V and 1 base at J, with 19 bases between the two ends. The CDR3 extends over 15 amino acids. Germline V gene data show CDR1 as ENHRY and CDR2 as SYGVKD. The CDR3 loop reads CATKWGADTNTEAFF. The CDR3 bases are TGTGCCACCAAGTGGGGGGCGGACACGAACACTGAAGCTTTCTTT.

CDR3 bases: TGCGCCAGCAAAGGACAGGGGGCCGTGAACACTGAAGCTTTCTTT. Its protein is CASKGQGAVNTEAFF. The chain uses TRBV5-1 and TRBJ1-1; 11 nucleotides align to TRBD1. The germline V gene encodes CDR1 SGHRS and CDR2 YFSETQ. V lost 6 bases and J lost 0; bases outside the gene matches: 4. The CDR3 consists of 15 residues.

The J gene is TRBJ1-1, the V gene TRBV6-5, with D possibly TRBD1 on 5 matching bases. Trimming took 2 bases from V and 4 from J, leaving 11 bases between them. The germline CDR1 and CDR2 sequences are MNHEY and SVGAGI. The CDR3 sequence is 14 residues long. CDR3 nucleotides: TGTGCCAGCAGTTACCGGGGGGATGCCACTGAAGCTTTCTTT. Its protein is CASSYRGDATEAFF.

This sequence joins TRBV7-2 and TRBJ2-7; a weak D match, TRBD1 (5 bases). CDR3 length: 14 amino acids. Deletions cut 5 bases from V and 1 base from J, with 12 bases between. The V gene's germline CDR1 is SGHTA and CDR2 FQGNSA. The CDR3 nucleotides read TGTGCCAGCAGCCCCTTCAGGGCTTCCTACGAGCAGTACTTC. This sequence encodes CASSPFRASYEQYF.

The gene calls are TRBV25-1 and TRBJ2-1; D unclear. Trimming took off 3 bases at V and 0 bases at J, with 6 bases between the two ends. CDR1 is MGHDK, CDR2 SYGVNS, per germline. The CDR3 sequence is 14 residues long. In DNA form, the CDR3 reads TGTGCCAGCAGTGACCCTACCTCCTACAATGAGCAGTTCTTC. This encodes CASSDPTSYNEQFF.

V usage is TRBV7-9 and J usage is TRBJ2-3; D is perhaps TRBD1 (5 bases). The CDR3 contains 14 residues. Germline loops: CDR1 SEHNR, CDR2 FQNEAQ (reference sequence). V was cut by 3 bases and J by 4 bases, with 11 bases left in between. This CDR3 reads CASSFGGAADTQYF. The CDR3 DNA follows: TGTGCCAGCAGCTTCGGTGGGGCGGCAGATACGCAGTATTTT.

The chain is built from TRBV5-6 and TRBJ2-5; TRBD1 matches 12 bases. V was clipped by 6 bases and J by 5 bases; unmatched bases: 11. Looked up from germline, CDR1 is SGHDT and CDR2 is YYEEEE. CDR3 length: 16 amino acids. The CDR3 DNA sequence: TGTGCCAGCAACTTCGCGGGACAGGGGGCTTGGGAGACCCAGTACTTC. It encodes CASNFAGQGAWETQYF.

The chain links TRBV11-2 to TRBJ2-5, with no clear D. Deletions cut 2 bases from V and 5 bases from J, with 9 bases between. Per the germline V gene, CDR1 is SGHAT and CDR2 is FQNNGV. This CDR3 has 13 amino acids. CDR3 amino acids: CASSLRGEETQYF. CDR3 nucleotides: TGTGCCAGCAGCTTAAGAGGAGAGGAGACCCAGTACTTC.

This chain connects TRBV28 to TRBJ2-7; D could derive from TRBD1 or TRBD2 (5 bases each). From germline, CDR1 is MDHEN and CDR2 SYDVKM. The V end lost 2 bases, the J end lost 4 bases, and 15 bases lay between the germline ends. The CDR3 is made up of 15 amino acids. In nucleotides, the CDR3 is TGTGCCAGCAGTTTACCCGGGACGGGGATTTACGAGCAGTACTTC. This codes for CASSLPGTGIYEQYF.

This chain links TRBV5-4 with TRBJ2-2; 7 positions agree with TRBD1. The CDR3 is 15 amino acids. After removal of 0 bases from V and 5 bases from J, the junction contained 4 bases not matched to a gene. Germline lookup yields CDR1 SGHNT and CDR2 YYREEE (reference sequence). The CDR3 coding sequence is TGTGCCAGCAGCTTGGGACAGGGCATGACCGGGGAGCTGTTTTTT. Encoded protein: CASSLGQGMTGELFF.

The chain couples TRBV6-4 to TRBJ2-1; tentative D call: TRBD2 (6 bases). This CDR3 contains 15 residues. Per germline, CDR1 MRHNA and CDR2 SNTAGT. Trimming stripped 3 bases from V and 4 bases from J, with 13 bases between. CDR3 in amino acids: CASSEGSGWYNEQFF. The CDR3 DNA sequence: TGTGCCAGCAGTGAAGGGAGCGGGTGGTACAATGAGCAGTTCTTC.

This clone was seen once. The chain links TRBV5-1 to TRBJ1-4, with 9 bases matching TRBD1. Germline V CDR1 and CDR2: SGHRS, YFSETQ. The CDR3 runs to 16 residues. The J segment lost 8 bases and the V segment lost 2 bases, leaving 10 bases of the junction unmatched. The CDR3 region is CASSLNPGQGQEKLFF. CDR3 nucleotides: TGCGCCAGCAGCTTAAACCCGGGACAGGGTCAAGAAAAACTGTTTTTT.

The chain uses TRBV7-9 and TRBJ1-1, with a weak D call TRBD1 (5 bases). The CDR3 is 13 residues long. The V end was cut by 1 base, the J end by 4 bases, with 7 bases between. The V gene's germline CDR1 is SEHNR and CDR2 FQNEAQ (reference sequence). In nucleotides, the CDR3 is TGTGCCAGCAGCTTAGGAGGGGCCACTGAAGCTTTCTTT. It encodes CASSLGGATEAFF.

The rearrangement joins TRBV7-2 to TRBJ1-3; 8 nucleotides agree with TRBD1. The CDR3 spans 14 residues. Trimming cost V 5 bases and J 4 bases; bases outside gene matches: 4. Germline V gene lookup returns CDR1 SGHTA and CDR2 FQGNSA. CDR3 DNA sequence: TGTGCCAGCAGCGAGCAGGGGGCCGGAAACACCATATATTTT. It encodes CASSEQGAGNTIYF.

The chain uses TRBV5-1 and TRBJ2-3, with a tentative D call TRBD2 (5 bases). The CDR3 is made up of 16 amino acids. In germline, CDR1 is SGHRS, CDR2 YFSETQ. Trimming took 6 bases from V and 3 from J, leaving 20 bases between them. The CDR3 sequence is CASNHGVLTRTDTQYF. CDR3 sequence (DNA): TGCGCCAGCAACCACGGGGTGCTTACGAGGACAGATACGCAGTATTTT.

This clone occurred a few times. CDR3 loop: CASKGGLAKNIQYF. DNA for the CDR3: TGTGCCAGCAAGGGAGGCTTAGCCAAAAACATTCAGTACTTC. The chain uses TRBV7-9 and TRBJ2-4, with D perhaps matching TRBD2 (6 bases). This CDR3 is built from 14 residues. V was cut by 7 bases and J by 0 bases, with 10 bases left in between. Germline CDR1 is SEHNR and CDR2 is FQNEAQ (reference sequence).